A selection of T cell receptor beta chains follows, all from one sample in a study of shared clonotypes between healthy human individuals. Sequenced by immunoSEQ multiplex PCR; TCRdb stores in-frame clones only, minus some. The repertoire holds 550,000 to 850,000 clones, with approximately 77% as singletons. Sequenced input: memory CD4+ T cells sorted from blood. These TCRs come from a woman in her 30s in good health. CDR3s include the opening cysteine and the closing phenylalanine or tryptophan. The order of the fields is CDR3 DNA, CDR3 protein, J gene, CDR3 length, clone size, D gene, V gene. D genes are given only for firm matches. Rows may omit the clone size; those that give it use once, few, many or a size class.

CDR3nt: TGTGCCAGTAGTTTTTTATCAACTAATGAAAAACTGTTTTTT; CDR3aa: CASSFLSTNEKLFF; j_gene: TRBJ1-4; len: 14; abundance: once; d_gene: -; v_gene: TRBV19
CDR3nt: TGTGCCAGCAGCTCAGGGACGAACAATTCACCCCTCCACTTT; CDR3aa: CASSSGTNNSPLHF; j_gene: TRBJ1-6; len: 14; abundance: -; d_gene: -; v_gene: TRBV7-2
CDR3nt: TGCGCCAGCAGTCATGCCGGGGTTAGCAATCAGCCCCAGCATTTT; CDR3aa: CASSHAGVSNQPQHF; j_gene: TRBJ1-5; len: 15; abundance: -; d_gene: -; v_gene: TRBV23-1
CDR3nt: TGTGCCAGCTCACCACGCTCGGAGACCACCGGGGAGCTGTTTTTT; CDR3aa: CASSPRSETTGELFF; j_gene: TRBJ2-2; len: 15; abundance: -; d_gene: -; v_gene: TRBV18
CDR3nt: TGCGCCAGCAGCGCCCGGGCCTCCACCGGGGAGCTGTTTTTT; CDR3aa: CASSARASTGELFF; j_gene: TRBJ2-2; len: 14; abundance: -; d_gene: -; v_gene: TRBV5-1
CDR3nt: TGTGCCAGTGGCCCGGGTGGCTCTGGAAACACCATATATTTT; CDR3aa: CASGPGGSGNTIYF; j_gene: TRBJ1-3; len: 14; abundance: -; d_gene: -; v_gene: TRBV28
CDR3nt: TGTGCCAGCAGCCGGACAGGGCTAGGTAGCGGTGCGAACACCGGGGAGCTGTTTTTT; CDR3aa: CASSRTGLGSGANTGELFF; j_gene: TRBJ2-2; len: 19; abundance: -; d_gene: TRBD1; v_gene: TRBV6-4
CDR3nt: TGTGCCAGCAGCTTGAAACCAGGGAGTTCCTACGAGCAGTACTTC; CDR3aa: CASSLKPGSSYEQYF; j_gene: TRBJ2-7; len: 15; abundance: few; d_gene: -; v_gene: TRBV5-6
CDR3nt: TGTGCCACCAGCCCGGGACTAGTGGTCTCAGATACGCAGTATTTT; CDR3aa: CATSPGLVVSDTQYF; j_gene: TRBJ2-3; len: 15; abundance: -; d_gene: TRBD2; v_gene: TRBV7-3
CDR3nt: TGTGCCAGCTCACAGGACCCCTACGAGCAGTACTTC; CDR3aa: CASSQDPYEQYF; j_gene: TRBJ2-7; len: 12; abundance: -; d_gene: -; v_gene: TRBV18
CDR3nt: TGTGCCAGCAGTTTATCTGGACTAGCGGGATACACAGATACGCAGTATTTT; CDR3aa: CASSLSGLAGYTDTQYF; j_gene: TRBJ2-3; len: 17; abundance: few; d_gene: TRBD2; v_gene: TRBV27
CDR3nt: TGTGCCAGCAGCGTAGGGGTGGGTGAAAAACTGTTTTTT; CDR3aa: CASSVGVGEKLFF; j_gene: TRBJ1-4; len: 13; abundance: -; d_gene: -; v_gene: TRBV9
CDR3nt: TGTGCCAGCAGTCCCGCCCGGGGGGGATACAATGAGCAGTTCTTC; CDR3aa: CASSPARGGYNEQFF; j_gene: TRBJ2-1; len: 15; abundance: -; d_gene: TRBD2; v_gene: TRBV28
CDR3nt: TGCGCCAGCTGCAGGAGGGTAGCGGGAGACACCGGGGAGCTGTTTTTT; CDR3aa: CASCRRVAGDTGELFF; j_gene: TRBJ2-2; len: 16; abundance: -; d_gene: TRBD2; v_gene: TRBV5-1
CDR3nt: TGTGCCAGCAGTTCCCCGTCAGGGGGCCCCTACAATGAGCAGTTCTTC; CDR3aa: CASSSPSGGPYNEQFF; j_gene: TRBJ2-1; len: 16; abundance: -; d_gene: TRBD1; v_gene: TRBV28
CDR3nt: TGTGCCAGCAACCGAGCGGGGGACTCGACCCAGTACTTC; CDR3aa: CASNRAGDSTQYF; j_gene: TRBJ2-5; len: 13; abundance: -; d_gene: TRBD2; v_gene: TRBV2
CDR3nt: TGTGCCAGCAACTCCCGTTCCGGATCCCACTACGAGCAGTACTTC; CDR3aa: CASNSRSGSHYEQYF; j_gene: TRBJ2-7; len: 15; abundance: -; d_gene: -; v_gene: TRBV5-6
CDR3nt: TGCGCCAGCAGCTATACAGGGAGCTCCTACAATGAGCAGTTCTTC; CDR3aa: CASSYTGSSYNEQFF; j_gene: TRBJ2-1; len: 15; abundance: once; d_gene: -; v_gene: TRBV5-1
CDR3nt: TGTGCCAGCAGCGGATCACAGGGCTCATCCGTCATTCAGTACTTC; CDR3aa: CASSGSQGSSVIQYF; j_gene: TRBJ2-4; len: 15; abundance: once; d_gene: -; v_gene: TRBV9
CDR3nt: TGTGCCAGCAGTAGCGGGAGCACAGATACGCAGTATTTT; CDR3aa: CASSSGSTDTQYF; j_gene: TRBJ2-3; len: 13; abundance: -; d_gene: -; v_gene: TRBV28
CDR3nt: TGTGCCAGCAGTGAAACCGGGACTTCTGTCAATGAGCAGTTCTTC; CDR3aa: CASSETGTSVNEQFF; j_gene: TRBJ2-1; len: 15; abundance: -; d_gene: -; v_gene: TRBV2
CDR3nt: TGTGCCAGCTCACCAGGGGACAGGGGATTGAAGAATGGCTACACCTTC; CDR3aa: CASSPGDRGLKNGYTF; j_gene: TRBJ1-2; len: 16; abundance: -; d_gene: TRBD1; v_gene: TRBV18
CDR3nt: TGTGCCAGCAGCTTTGGACGGGAGGAGACCCAGTACTTC; CDR3aa: CASSFGREETQYF; j_gene: TRBJ2-5; len: 13; abundance: -; d_gene: -; v_gene: TRBV7-2
CDR3nt: TGCGCCAGCAGCTCACAAAGGCGGACTAGCGGGATTAATGAGCAGTTCTTC; CDR3aa: CASSSQRRTSGINEQFF; j_gene: TRBJ2-1; len: 17; abundance: once; d_gene: TRBD2; v_gene: TRBV5-1
CDR3nt: TGTGCCAGCACCCCTAGCGGGAGCGGGAACATTCAGTACTTC; CDR3aa: CASTPSGSGNIQYF; j_gene: TRBJ2-4; len: 14; abundance: -; d_gene: TRBD2; v_gene: TRBV6-5
CDR3nt: TGTGCCAGCAGCACTATGGGGGGCACAGATACGCAGTATTTT; CDR3aa: CASSTMGGTDTQYF; j_gene: TRBJ2-3; len: 14; abundance: -; d_gene: -; v_gene: TRBV2
CDR3nt: TGTGCCATCAGGGGACTAGCGGGGGAGACCCAGTACTTC; CDR3aa: CAIRGLAGETQYF; j_gene: TRBJ2-5; len: 13; abundance: -; d_gene: TRBD2; v_gene: TRBV10-3
CDR3nt: TGTGCCAGCAGCCCAGTTTCCCAAGAGACCCAGTACTTC; CDR3aa: CASSPVSQETQYF; j_gene: TRBJ2-5; len: 13; abundance: -; d_gene: -; v_gene: TRBV5-4
CDR3nt: TGCAGCTGCATAAATAGTGGTGAGCAGTTCTTC; CDR3aa: CSCINSGEQFF; j_gene: TRBJ2-1; len: 11; abundance: -; d_gene: -; v_gene: TRBV29-1
CDR3nt: TGTGCCAGCAGTGAGTCGACTAGCGGGAGACGAGAGCAGTACTTC; CDR3aa: CASSESTSGRREQYF; j_gene: TRBJ2-7; len: 15; abundance: -; d_gene: TRBD2; v_gene: TRBV2
CDR3nt: TGTGCCAGCAGGCCCTCTGCAGGGATTGACGCTTTCTTT; CDR3aa: CASRPSAGIDAFF; j_gene: TRBJ1-1; len: 13; abundance: -; d_gene: -; v_gene: TRBV6-5
CDR3nt: TGCGCCAGCAGCCAAGTCTTGTTCACAGATACGCAGTATTTT; CDR3aa: CASSQVLFTDTQYF; j_gene: TRBJ2-3; len: 14; abundance: -; d_gene: -; v_gene: TRBV4-1
CDR3nt: TGCGCCAGCAGCAGCCGGAGGGGGGATGGCTACACCTTC; CDR3aa: CASSSRRGDGYTF; j_gene: TRBJ1-2; len: 13; abundance: once; d_gene: -; v_gene: TRBV10-1
CDR3nt: TGTGCCTGGAGTATGCCCTACACTGAAGCTTTCTTT; CDR3aa: CAWSMPYTEAFF; j_gene: TRBJ1-1; len: 12; abundance: -; d_gene: -; v_gene: TRBV30
CDR3nt: TGTGCCAGCAGTCCGGGGACAACCGGCACCATATATTTT; CDR3aa: CASSPGTTGTIYF; j_gene: TRBJ1-3; len: 13; abundance: -; d_gene: -; v_gene: TRBV28